The clone carrying this T cell receptor beta chain has only a few counts. One end of the junction does not line up with germline, which may come from a read error. Germline V CDR1 and CDR2: MNHNS, SASEGT. The CDR3 runs to 12 residues. The sample is drawn from a study of T-cell memory formation after mild COVID-19. Each CDR3 protein is one row after TCRdb ran MiXCR on the 5' RACE reads. This table holds about 470,000 distinct CDR3 sequences, roughly 25% found once. The sequencing sample was made of PBMCs or a T cell subset sorted from them (not recorded which). The sequence derives from an adult woman who had mild COVID-19 (a few samples of this study predate the infection). Cell type and time point are not known. V and J are TRBV6-1 and TRBJ1-2, with D hard to call. As DNA, the CDR3 is TGTGCCAGCAGTGAAGCTGGCCCCCCTGGCTCCTTC. It encodes CASSEAGPPGSF.